The T cell receptor beta chain under discussion was sequenced for a study of T cells in Graves' hyperthyroidism and ophthalmopathy (dated 2019 in TCRdb). Looking at the study overall: TCR V-J signatures able to tell the groups apart were searched for in a discovery cohort of 90 to 100 patients, of whom 40 to 45 had Graves' ophthalmopathy and about 55 had stable Graves' hyperthyroidism. TCR Vbeta CDR3 sequencing of 130 to 150 peripheral blood samples (43 ophthalmopathy, 75 to 85 hyperthyroidism and 17 progressor patients) is reported in the paper. Thyroid tissue and blood T-cell repertoires from more than 5 Graves' hyperthyroidism patients were also compared in the study. Whether ophthalmopathy could be predicted prospectively was tested in an independent validation cohort made up of roughly 20 hyperthyroidism patients plus 17 patients who later progressed to ophthalmopathy. After blood sampling, hyperthyroidism patients were treated with methimazole at a starting dose of 30 mg daily, and ophthalmopathy patients were treated with high-dose intravenous methylprednisolone. The 75 to 100 discovery patients were randomly split 7:3 into training and test sets. What the authors observed across the whole study: During validation, the model predicted progression to ophthalmopathy a median of roughly 7.1 months ahead of onset, with almost 71% sensitivity and around 73% specificity. Sample size was not statistically predetermined, and blinding of investigators to group allocation was not performed. In cross-validation, a model built on a 13 V-J signature told ophthalmopathy apart from stable hyperthyroidism with under 90% sensitivity and roughly 81% specificity, and in testing the same model reached 80%/75%. Most expanded thyroid clonotypes (frequency above 0.001) were also found in blood, which suggests that blood repertoires may mirror thyroid immune responses.

As regards this clonotype: This clone's antigen is unknown. Base qualities are not provided; no much larger clone lies one nucleotide away.

Patients with uncontrolled infections, other autoimmune diseases, pregnancy or lactation were excluded. Diagnoses were based on clinical symptoms, serum thyroxine and TRAb, thyroid ultrasound and orbital computed tomography. Trizol reagent was used to extract total RNA, and RNA quality was then checked on an Agilent 2100 Bioanalyzer. The TCR beta CDR3 regions were amplified from RNA transcripts. The TCR CDR3 was subjected to a first round of RT-PCR using the HTBI primer set and the Qiagen OneStep RT-PCR kit. A second multiplex PCR round built the libraries, followed by size selection and purification. Libraries were sequenced paired-end with 100 bp reads on an Illumina HiSeq2000. The study's own analysis went as follows. Raw data were processed with SOAPnuke, discarding reads with adapters, uncalled bases, mean Phred below 15, or no exact constant-primer or identifier match. COPE v1.2.5 was used to merge the high-quality paired reads, and each unique nucleotide sequence was defined as a clonotype. Clonotypes were aligned to IMGT TRBV, TRBD and TRBJ reference segments using MiTCR v1.1. Analysis was restricted to V-J combinations with a frequency above 0.0001, which covered over 98% of repertoires. A TCS score was defined as the ratio of F50 (clonal expansion) to E x V (chaos), with BLOSUM62-based TCRdist applied between CDR3 peptides within each V-J. Welch's t-statistics and random forest reduced fewer than 600 V-J features to 13, which were used in a naive Bayes classifier (R e1071). The Morisita-Horn index was used to measure how similar the thyroid and blood repertoires were. TCRdb reworked the public reads: Q25 trimming with fastp, MiXCR clone assembly, productive beta chains retained. Identical CDR3 proteins give one entry, which carries the most common genes and DNA. These V and J calls are TCRdb output, not the study's own analysis. The sample contains about 660,000 distinct CDR3 sequences, just under 45% of them found a single time. The biggest ten clones account for less than 9% of the sample.

CDR1 and CDR2 are drawn from the germline V gene (reference sequence): LNHNV, YYDKDF. The trim is 0 bases for V and 7 bases for J, with a gap of 9 bases between the germline ends. Taken from cysteine to phenylalanine, the CDR3 has 14 residues. Only the CDR3 DNA is retained, 42 bases long and in frame from the first base. This sequence uses TRBV15 and TRBJ1-4; matching of 6 bases hints at TRBD1 as the D gene. Sequencing input: peripheral blood or thyroid tissue (not recorded which). This TCR came from an adult man with Graves' disease, either hyperthyroidism or ophthalmopathy (not recorded which). The nucleotide sequence reads as follows: TGTGCCACCAGCAGAGATCGGGGGGCTGAAAAACTGTTTTTT. Translated, this is CATSRDRGAEKLFF.